What follows are 9 T cell receptor beta chains derived from one specimen sequenced in a study of T cell repertoires in cytomegalovirus infection. Their antigens remain unidentified. From the reads, TCRdb called clonotypes with MiXCR, one entry per CDR3 protein. The table includes fewer than 55,000 distinct CDR3 sequences, around 19% detected once. The sample here was CD8+ T cells from cultured PBMCs, taken from culture after CMV antigen stimulation. Receptors were obtained from a human donor in good health (CMV status not recorded). Some clones in this sample may be carry-over from other donors' samples.

This clonotype was counted between two and nine times. CDR3: CASSGPRIYNEQFF. The CDR3 DNA is TGTGCCAGCAGCGGACCACGGATTTACAATGAGCAGTTCTTC. The chain couples TRBV7-2 to TRBJ2-1; D gene unclear. Between the trimmed V and J ends, which lost 5 bases and 4 bases, there was a span of 12 bases. This CDR3 is 14 amino acids long. Germline V CDR1 and CDR2: SGHTA, FQGNSA.

The chain combines TRBV12-3 or TRBV12-4 with TRBJ2-1, with a weak D call TRBD2 (6 bases). This CDR3 has 16 amino acids. V was cut by 7 bases and J by 4 bases, with 20 bases left in between. CDR3 region: CASIGRGRFGYNEQFF. The CDR3 DNA follows: TGTGCCAGCATAGGACGGGGGAGGTTTGGATACAATGAGCAGTTCTTC.

This chain joins TRBV7-9 and TRBJ2-1, with TRBD1 matching 7 bases. Germline V CDR1 and CDR2: SEHNR, FQNEAQ (reference sequence). There are 16 residues in the CDR3. After removal of 5 bases from V and 7 bases from J, the junction contained 14 bases not matched to a gene. The CDR3 nucleotides read TGTGCCAGCAGCCCACAGGAAAGACAGGGTGGAAATGAGCAGTTCTTC. Protein: CASSPQERQGGNEQFF.

This clonotype was counted between two and nine times. V is TRBV7-8 and J is TRBJ1-1; possible D gene TRBD1, 6 bases. Trimming removed 5 bases from V and 3 bases from J, with 16 bases in between. Germline assignment: CDR1 SGHVS and CDR2 FQNEAQ. The CDR3 extends over 15 amino acids. The CDR3 region is CASSPRDNPDTEAFF. CDR3 in DNA: TGTGCCAGCAGCCCCCGGGACAACCCCGACACTGAAGCTTTCTTT.

The chain joins TRBV4-1 to TRBJ2-7, with TRBD1 matching over 11 bases. The ends lost 1 base at V and 0 bases at J; junction bases unmatched: 5. This CDR3 comprises 17 residues. Germline V gene lookup returns CDR1 MGHRA and CDR2 YSYEKL. The CDR3 loop reads CASSQVEGTGGSYEQYF. The DNA of the CDR3 is TGCGCCAGCAGCCAAGTGGAGGGGACAGGGGGCTCCTACGAGCAGTACTTC.

This rearrangement joins TRBV6-8 to TRBJ2-7, with 8 bases that match TRBD1. The CDR3 sequence is 16 residues long. V lost 4 bases, J lost 2 bases, and 10 bases stayed unmatched. From germline, CDR1 is MNHGY and CDR2 SAAAGT. The CDR3 is CASSSPPTGVTYEQYF. The CDR3 DNA sequence: TGTGCCAGCAGTTCACCTCCGACAGGGGTAACCTACGAGCAGTACTTC.

The chain carries TRBV4-3 and TRBJ1-5; 9 bases are a match to TRBD1. The germline V gene has CDR1 LGHNA and CDR2 YSLEER. V lost 4 bases and J lost 4; bases outside the gene matches: 5. The CDR3 is made up of 15 amino acids. The DNA of the CDR3 is TGCGCCAGCAGCCGGTCGGGACAGGGAAATCAGCCCCAGCATTTT. This encodes CASSRSGQGNQPQHF.

Only a few counts were recorded for this clonotype. This chain connects TRBV7-9 to TRBJ1-2; 9 nucleotides align to TRBD1. The CDR3 contains 14 residues. Looked up from germline, CDR1 is SEHNR and CDR2 is FQNEAQ (reference sequence). V shed 5 bases, J shed 5 bases, and the junction held 6 bases outside the gene matches. The chain's CDR3 is CASSPGDRVYGYTF. The CDR3 bases are TGTGCCAGCAGCCCAGGGGACAGGGTTTATGGCTACACCTTC.

This clonotype has just a few counts. The chain has TRBV7-2 and TRBJ2-7, with TRBD1 as a possible D gene (5 bases). Germline CDR1 reads SGHTA; CDR2 reads FQGNSA. Trimming stripped 4 bases from V and 3 bases from J, with 16 bases between. This CDR3 has 15 residues. CDR3 in amino acids: CASSSSQGIGYEQYF. CDR3 bases: TGTGCCAGCAGCTCTTCGCAGGGAATCGGCTACGAGCAGTACTTC. Variable domain in full (rest from reference TRBV7-2 and TRBJ2-7): GAGVSQSPSNKVTEKGKDVELRCDPISGHTALYWYRQSLGQGLEFLIYFQGNSAPDKSGLPSDRFSAERTGGSVSTLTIQRTQQEDSAVYLCASSSSQGIGYEQYFGPGTRLTVT.